The clone carrying this TCR beta chain was seen only once. Sequencing was performed with immunoSEQ multiplex PCR; in TCRdb, only in-frame clones are kept and a portion is missing. The sample carries more than 75,000 clones, roughly 80% recorded once. The data were obtained in a study of blood T cell repertoires in COVID-19. Study-level information: Specimens from acute and convalescent COVID-19 originated in the United States, Italy and Spain.

The CDR3 extends over 20 amino acids. Germline V gives CDR1 LNHDA, CDR2 SQIVND (reference sequence). V trimming: 3 bases; J trimming: 1 base; junction bases outside the gene matches: 14. The receptor was isolated from a woman older than 75 with active or convalescent COVID-19. The chain has TRBV19 and TRBJ2-6; the match to TRBD2 covers 8 bases. The sample taken for sequencing was peripheral blood. CDR3: CASSMGGGTSRLSGANVLTF. In nucleotides, the CDR3 is TGTGCCAGTAGTATGGGAGGCGGGACTAGTCGCCTTTCTGGGGCCAACGTCCTGACTTTC.